One sample yielded the 12 T cell receptor beta chains listed below, sequenced in a study of T cells in localized non-small cell lung cancer. Clones were sequenced by immunoSEQ multiplex PCR, and TCRdb holds only the in-frame ones, with some missing. The sample lists 6,300 or so clones, approximately 16% occurring once. The sequencing here drew on normal lung tissue next to the tumor, taken before any cancer treatment. These receptors were taken from a male donor aged 60 or over with stage II squamous cell lung carcinoma.

A few counts support this clone. The CDR3 spells CASSSWTSGGPQETQYF. In nucleotides, the CDR3 is TGTGCCAGTAGTTCTTGGACTAGCGGGGGGCCCCAAGAGACCCAGTACTTC. This sequence joins TRBV19 and TRBJ2-5, with TRBD2 matching 14 bases. The CDR3 is 17 residues long. Germline CDR1 and CDR2: LNHDA and SQIVND (reference sequence). The trim removed 5 bases at V and 1 base at J, leaving 6 bases unmatched.

The chain carries TRBV6-8 and TRBJ2-7; D possibly corresponds to TRBD1 (5 bases). V was pared by 8 bases and J by 2 bases, with 16 bases between. The CDR3 is 14 residues long. CDR1 and CDR2 (germline): MNHGY, SAAAGT. CDR3: CASDYRRNTYEQYF. DNA of the CDR3: TGTGCCAGCGATTACAGGCGCAACACCTACGAGCAGTACTTC.

The chain has TRBV12-5 and TRBJ2-2, with D tentatively TRBD1 (5 bases). The germline V gene has CDR1 LGHNT and CDR2 FRNRAP. Trimming took off 1 base at V and 0 bases at J, with 6 bases between the two ends. CDR3 length: 15 amino acids. The DNA for the CDR3 is TGTGCTAGTGGTTTGGCAGGGACGAACACCGGGGAGCTGTTTTTT. Translated, it gives CASGLAGTNTGELFF.

The gene calls are TRBV6-8 and TRBJ2-2; D remains unclear. CDR3 length equals 12 residues. Germline V lookup: CDR1 MNHGY, CDR2 SAAAGT. Trimming cost V 3 bases and J 4 bases, with 3 bases left between them. The CDR3: CASSYFTGELFF. In DNA form, the CDR3 reads TGTGCCAGCAGTTATTTCACCGGGGAGCTGTTTTTT.

This clone was counted only a few times. The rearrangement links TRBV9 to TRBJ1-1; D perhaps matches TRBD1 (5 bases). V gave up 0 bases and J gave up 4 bases, with 10 bases separating them. This CDR3 contains 14 residues. From germline, CDR1 is SGDLS and CDR2 YYNGEE. The CDR3 here is CASSVGQRGTEAFF. In DNA form, the CDR3 reads TGTGCCAGCAGCGTAGGACAGAGGGGCACTGAAGCTTTCTTT.

This clone has more than one count but fewer than ten. The chain has TRBV6-8 and TRBJ1-4; D not resolved. Looked up from germline, CDR1 is MNHGY and CDR2 is SAAAGT. V was shortened by 7 bases and J by 0 bases, with 9 bases between the two germline ends. The CDR3 runs to 14 residues. The CDR3: CASKMGSTNEKLFF. The CDR3 DNA reads TGTGCCAGCAAAATGGGGTCAACTAATGAAAAACTGTTTTTT.

This clone was seen a handful of times. This chain uses TRBV6-8 with TRBJ2-1; 9 bases agree with TRBD1. J was trimmed by 2 bases and V by 5 bases; bases with no gene match: 4. CDR1 is MNHGY and CDR2 is SAAAGT in the germline V gene. There are 15 residues in the CDR3. The CDR3 region is CASSTTGGAYNEQFF. Here the CDR3 DNA reads TGTGCCAGCAGTACCACAGGGGGCGCCTACAATGAGCAGTTCTTC.

The sample holds a few counts of this clone. The rearrangement uses TRBV11-3 and TRBJ2-3, with D uncertain. V was cut by 3 bases and J by 5 bases, with 15 bases left in between. CDR1 is SGHNT, CDR2 YENEEA, per germline. This CDR3 comprises 15 residues. The CDR3 protein is CASSLRAPGGDTQYF. The CDR3 DNA reads TGTGCCAGCAGCTTGAGAGCGCCCGGTGGAGATACGCAGTATTTT.

This clone was observed a few times. V usage is TRBV29-1 and J usage is TRBJ2-7; either TRBD1 or TRBD2 may supply D (6 bases each). Germline V gene lookup returns CDR1 SQVTM and CDR2 ANQGSEA. V was shortened by 5 bases and J by 2 bases, with 19 bases between the two germline ends. The CDR3 totals 15 residues. The CDR3 nucleotides read TGCAGCGTTCCCCCCAAGACTAGGGACACCTACGAGCAGTACTTC. This encodes CSVPPKTRDTYEQYF.

This clone is medium-sized by share. The V call is TRBV11-3, the J call TRBJ2-2; D may be TRBD1 or TRBD2 (6 bases each). The CDR3 totals 16 residues. V was clipped by 5 bases and J by 1 base, with 14 bases between them. The germline V gene encodes CDR1 SGHNT and CDR2 YENEEA. CDR3 in amino acids: CASSPARGGNTGELFF. DNA for the CDR3: TGTGCCAGCAGCCCCGCCAGGGGAGGGAACACCGGGGAGCTGTTTTTT.

The V and J genes are TRBV29-1 and TRBJ2-3, with 9 bases matching TRBD1. The CDR3 loop spans 14 amino acids. J lost 2 bases, V lost 6 bases, and 6 bases had no gene match. Germline CDR1 SQVTM, CDR2 ANQGSEA. In nucleotides, the CDR3 is TGCAGCGTGGCGGACAGGGGAGTCACAGATACGCAGTATTTT. Encoded protein: CSVADRGVTDTQYF.

The chain employs TRBV11-3 and TRBJ1-2; D is uncertain. The V end lost 0 bases, the J end lost 8 bases, and 13 bases lay between the germline ends. The CDR3 is 14 residues long. Per germline, CDR1 SGHNT and CDR2 YENEEA. The CDR3 DNA reads as TGTGCCAGCAGCTTAGAGCGGGGTGTAGGAGGCTACACCTTC. As protein: CASSLERGVGGYTF.